The present T cell receptor beta chain was sequenced within a study of control samples from healthy donors and cancer patients. As to this clone: Germline and junction disagree at one end, which may indicate a read error.

The assay was immunoSEQ multiplex PCR, and TCRdb's table has in-frame clones only and misses some. The profile shows around 55,000 clones, about 96% of them singletons. The CDR3 is made up of 13 amino acids. Germline V gives CDR1 MNHEY, CDR2 SVGEGT. The source material was blood. The source is a woman aged 18-29 years in good health. V and J are TRBV6-2 or TRBV6-3 and TRBJ1-5; TRBD1 agrees at 7 bases. In DNA form, the CDR3 reads TGTGCCAGCAGCCGGGACAGCAAACAGCCCCAGCATTTT. Its translation: CASSRDSKQPQHF.